Below are 4 T cell receptor beta chains sequenced from a single sample in a study of regulatory T cells in long-lasting Graves disease. The time point: newly diagnosed GD, antithyroid drugs for less than 3 months. Extracted RNA from PBMCs served as the source of the TCR library. Arm-PCR with iRepertoire HTBI primers amplified the CDR3 regions for these TCR beta libraries. TCRdb passed the multiplex PCR reads through MiXCR, listing each CDR3 protein once. The sample carries under 500,000 distinct CDR3 sequences, about 17% recorded once. These same data were also listed under a study on T cells in Graves' hyperthyroidism and ophthalmopathy.

Sequencing was performed on peripheral blood mononuclear cells (PBMCs), taken at new diagnosis, from a patient treated with antithyroid drugs. These receptors all come from a woman in her twenties or thirties with Graves disease.

About this clonotype itself: This clone may be a read error of a much larger clone one base away. The V and J genes are TRBV7-9 and TRBJ1-2; D possibly corresponds to TRBD1 (6 bases). There are 17 residues in the CDR3. Per the germline V gene, CDR1 is SEHNR and CDR2 is FQNEAQ (reference sequence). The CDR3: CASTVPGQYVFDYGCTF. The CDR3 bases are TGTGCCAGCACGGTGCCCGGACAGTACGTGTTCGACTATGGCTGCACCTTC.

This clonotype was counted at least ten times. The V call is TRBV7-6, the J call TRBJ2-7; 11 positions agree with TRBD2. This CDR3 comprises 15 residues. From germline, CDR1 is SGHVS and CDR2 FNYEAQ. The V gene end was trimmed by 5 bases and the J gene end by 6 bases; junction bases not matched to a gene: 9. In DNA form, the CDR3 reads TGTGCCAGCAGCGGTGTAGCGGGAGGGCCCCCCGAGCAGTACTTC. Residues: CASSGVAGGPPEQYF.

The chain recombines TRBV7-6 with TRBJ2-1; 9 positions agree with TRBD1. Germline trimming cut 6 bases from V and 7 bases from J; bases unmatched to any gene: 13. CDR1 is SGHVS and CDR2 is FNYEAQ in the germline V gene. The CDR3 length is 16 residues. In DNA form, the CDR3 reads TGTGCCAGCAGTCCCTCCCGGGACAGGGCATTAAATGAGCAGTTCTTC. It encodes CASSPSRDRALNEQFF.

This clonotype came up many times. V is TRBV7-8 and J is TRBJ1-4, with 7 bases aligning to TRBD1. Trimming at V came to 4 bases and at J to 8 bases, leaving 7 bases not matched to a gene. Germline lookup yields CDR1 SGHVS and CDR2 FQNEAQ. This CDR3 has 14 amino acids. The CDR3 protein is CASSSDRAGEKLFF. DNA for the CDR3: TGTGCCAGCAGCTCTGACAGGGCAGGCGAAAAACTGTTTTTT.